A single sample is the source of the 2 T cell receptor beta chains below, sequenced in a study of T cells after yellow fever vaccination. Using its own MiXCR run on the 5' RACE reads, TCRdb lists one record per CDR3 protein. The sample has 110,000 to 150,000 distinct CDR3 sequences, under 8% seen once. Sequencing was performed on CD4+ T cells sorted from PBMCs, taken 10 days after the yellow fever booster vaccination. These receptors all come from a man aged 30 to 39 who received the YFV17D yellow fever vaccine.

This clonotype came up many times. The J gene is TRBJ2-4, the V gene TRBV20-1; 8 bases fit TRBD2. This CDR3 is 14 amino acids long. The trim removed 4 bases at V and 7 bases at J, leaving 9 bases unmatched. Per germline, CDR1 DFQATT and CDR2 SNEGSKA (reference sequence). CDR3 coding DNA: TGCAGTGCTACGATAGCGGGAAGTATGAACATTCAGTACTTC. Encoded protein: CSATIAGSMNIQYF.

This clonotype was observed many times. The CDR3, as DNA: TGTGCCAGCAGCGTGGGCGGGCCAAAAGAGACCCAGTACTTC. It yields the protein CASSVGGPKETQYF. The genes are TRBV9 and TRBJ2-5, with D perhaps matching TRBD2 (5 bases). The length of the CDR3 is 14 residues. Germline CDR1 reads SGDLS; CDR2 reads YYNGEE. Trimming left V 2 bases short and J 3 bases short, with 11 bases between.